The next 26 T cell receptor beta chains were all read from a single sample in a study of shared clonotypes between healthy human individuals (dated by TCRdb to about 2020). CD8 naive samples were obtained by positive selection for CCR7 among CD45RO-negative cells, yielding a CD45RA+CCR7+ population from which TemRA cells were excluded. Library prep was done by the immunoSEQ multiplex PCR assay. TCRdb obtained this table from immuneACCESS and retained in-frame rearrangements with V and J assigned. These tables miss some clones; where compared with another copy, unresolved V genes account for less than half of the shortfall, and the remainder is unexplained. The table for this sample lists about 2 million clones; about 94% of them were counted only once. The ten largest clonotypes hold around 1% of the sample. Material: naive CD8+ T cells sorted from blood. Per the publication, the cell subset or site label means: CD45RA+CCR7+. Receptors originate from a young man in good health.

The CDR3 sequence is CSGSGTEAFF. The CDR3 DNA reads TGCAGCGGTTCTGGGACTGAAGCTTTCTTT. The J gene is TRBJ1-1, the V gene TRBV29-1; D unclear. Trimming cost V 7 bases and J 5 bases, with 8 bases left between them. The CDR3 runs to 10 residues. Per the germline V gene, CDR1 is SQVTM and CDR2 is ANQGSEA.

V and J are TRBV9 and TRBJ2-1; 7 bases line up with TRBD2. V lost 2 bases, J lost 3 bases, and 11 bases stayed unmatched. This CDR3 is built from 17 residues. Germline lookup yields CDR1 SGDLS and CDR2 YYNGEE. CDR3 sequence reads: CASSVEGRPSGYNEQFF. CDR3 in DNA: TGTGCCAGCAGCGTCGAAGGTCGACCTAGCGGCTACAATGAGCAGTTCTTC.

The chain uses TRBV10-1 and TRBJ2-2; D possibly corresponds to TRBD1 (5 bases). This CDR3 spans 14 amino acids. Germline V CDR1 and CDR2: WNHNN, SYGVQD (reference sequence). V was trimmed by 2 bases and J by 5 bases, leaving 9 bases between them. CDR3 nucleotide sequence: TGCGCCAGCAGTGAGACAGGTGCGACCGGGGAGCTGTTTTTT. Amino acids: CASSETGATGELFF.

This sequence joins TRBV5-6 and TRBJ2-5; 8 bases match TRBD2. The CDR3 extends over 15 amino acids. The junction had 8 bases not matched to a gene; V was cut back by 6 bases and J by 1 base. Germline V CDR1 and CDR2: SGHDT, YYEEEE. The CDR3 sequence: CASTLERELQETQYF. For the CDR3, the DNA is TGTGCCAGCACCCTCGAGCGGGAGCTCCAAGAGACCCAGTACTTC. Using reference TRBV5-6 and TRBJ2-5 for the parts outside the CDR3, the full variable domain is DAGVTQSPTHLIKTRGQQVTLRCSPKSGHDTVSWYQQALGQGPQFIFQYYEEEERQRGNFPDRFSGHQFPNYSSELNVNALLLGDSALYLCASTLERELQETQYFGPGTRLLVL.

The chain uses TRBV9 and TRBJ2-2; 7 positions agree with TRBD2. The CDR3 consists of 17 residues. Germline-derived CDR1 and CDR2 are SGDLS and YYNGEE. Trimming cost V 2 bases and J 4 bases; bases outside gene matches: 11. The DNA for the CDR3 is TGTGCCAGCAGCGTTGAGGGGAGGGCCCGGGTCACCGGGGAGCTGTTTTTT. Translation: CASSVEGRARVTGELFF.

This CDR3 is CASSPTSGRTYEQYF. CDR3 coding DNA: TGTGCCAGCAGCCCCACTAGCGGGAGGACCTACGAGCAGTACTTC. This chain connects TRBV27 to TRBJ2-7, with 12 bases matching TRBD2. Germline lookup yields CDR1 MNHEY and CDR2 SMNVEV (reference sequence). The CDR3 covers 15 residues. The junction had 5 bases not matched to a gene; V was cut back by 6 bases and J by 2 bases.

The genes are TRBV5-8 and TRBJ2-4, with a tentative D call TRBD1 (6 bases). Germline V gene lookup returns CDR1 SGHTS and CDR2 YDEGEE. Between the trimmed V and J ends, which lost 2 bases and 7 bases, there was a span of 13 bases. The CDR3 sequence is 14 residues long. CDR3 region: CASSFQGLHNIQYF. The CDR3 DNA follows: TGTGCCAGCAGCTTCCAGGGGCTGCACAACATTCAGTACTTC.

This clone appeared a single time. The chain has TRBV6-9 and TRBJ2-3, with 9 bases aligning to TRBD2. This CDR3 contains 15 residues. Unmatched junction bases numbered 7, after V lost 4 bases and J lost 5 bases. The germline CDR1 and CDR2 sequences are MNHGY and SVAAGI. The CDR3 reads CASSSSSGAVDTQYF. The CDR3 bases are TGTGCCAGCAGTTCTTCTAGCGGGGCCGTAGATACGCAGTATTTT.

This sequence joins TRBV13 and TRBJ1-2, with D possibly TRBD1 on 6 matching bases. V lost 5 bases and J lost 7, with 20 bases in between. CDR3 length equals 15 residues. The germline V gene encodes CDR1 PRHDT and CDR2 FYEKMQ (reference sequence). The CDR3 DNA follows: TGTGCCAGCAGCGAAGGGGGATTCCCTGGGAGTGGCTACACCTTC. It encodes CASSEGGFPGSGYTF.

The chain employs TRBV4-1 and TRBJ2-2; 9 bases fit TRBD2. With V trimmed by 1 base and J by 10 bases, 7 bases remained unmatched. This CDR3 has 15 amino acids. Germline assignment: CDR1 MGHRA and CDR2 YSYEKL. CDR3 amino acids: CASSQGGLAGVELFF. For the CDR3, the DNA is TGCGCCAGCAGCCAAGGGGGGTTAGCGGGAGTGGAGCTGTTTTTT.

The rearrangement links TRBV9 to TRBJ2-1; D not certain. Trimming shortened V by 4 bases and J by 6 bases, and 8 bases separated the two germline ends. Germline V CDR1 and CDR2: SGDLS, YYNGEE. This CDR3 has 12 amino acids. CDR3 amino acids: CASSIRSNEQFF. CDR3 in DNA: TGTGCCAGCAGCATAAGATCCAATGAGCAGTTCTTC.

This sequence joins TRBV27 and TRBJ1-2, with D tentatively TRBD1 (6 bases). Between the trimmed V and J ends, which lost 4 bases and 5 bases, there was a span of 14 bases. CDR3 length equals 14 residues. Germline CDR1 and CDR2: MNHEY and SMNVEV (reference sequence). CDR3 coding DNA: TGTGCCAGCAGTTCGGCCCCAGGGGTGTATGGCTACACCTTC. Translation: CASSSAPGVYGYTF.

This chain joins TRBV5-6 and TRBJ1-2; D perhaps matches TRBD1 (6 bases). Germline-derived CDR1 and CDR2 are SGHDT and YYEEEE. V was shortened by 0 bases and J by 4 bases, with 13 bases between the two germline ends. CDR3 length equals 15 residues. The CDR3 DNA follows: TGTGCCAGCAGCTTGGCCGGGGGCGCGGTCTATGGCTACACCTTC. Translation: CASSLAGGAVYGYTF. The full variable domain, with the rest looked up from reference TRBV5-6 and TRBJ1-2, is DAGVTQSPTHLIKTRGQQVTLRCSPKSGHDTVSWYQQALGQGPQFIFQYYEEEERQRGNFPDRFSGHQFPNYSSELNVNALLLGDSALYLCASSLAGGAVYGYTFGSGTRLTVV.

Notes on this clone: The sample carries other DNA sequences with the same CDR3. The chain recombines TRBV5-6 with TRBJ2-3; TRBD1 or TRBD2 may be the D gene (5 bases each). The CDR3 totals 14 residues. CDR1 and CDR2 (germline): SGHDT, YYEEEE. V was clipped by 0 bases and J by 4 bases, with 9 bases between them. The CDR3 loop is CASSLGQGADTQYF. Here the CDR3 DNA reads TGTGCCAGCAGCTTGGGGCAGGGAGCAGATACGCAGTATTTT.

The V and J genes are TRBV7-3 and TRBJ2-2; D tentatively reads TRBD1 or TRBD2 (5 bases each). Germline V gene sequence: CDR1 SGHTA, CDR2 FQGTGA. The ends were cut back, 5 bases at V and 5 bases at J, with 24 bases in the middle. This CDR3 has 18 residues. The CDR3 protein is CASSPLGLNYEGTGELFF. CDR3 sequence (DNA): TGTGCCAGCAGCCCCCTGGGTCTAAACTATGAGGGGACCGGGGAGCTGTTTTTT.

The V and J genes are TRBV11-2 and TRBJ2-7, with unresolved D. V gave up 1 base and J gave up 0 bases, with 13 bases separating them. CDR1 and CDR2 (germline): SGHAT, FQNNGV. This CDR3 comprises 16 residues. The CDR3 here is CASSLGGQLFSYEQYF. In DNA, the CDR3 is TGTGCCAGCAGCTTAGGGGGTCAACTGTTCTCCTACGAGCAGTACTTC.

The gene calls are TRBV19 and TRBJ1-1; the match to TRBD1 covers 10 bases. CDR1 and CDR2 from the germline V gene are LNHDA and SQIVND (reference sequence). The V gene end was trimmed by 11 bases and the J gene end by 4 bases; junction bases not matched to a gene: 13. This CDR3 region has 15 residues. CDR3 sequence (DNA): TGTGCCGGTCATGGGGGACAGGGGATTCGCACTGAAGCTTTCTTT. As protein: CAGHGGQGIRTEAFF.

This clone has just a few counts. The sample contains more than one DNA sequence encoding this CDR3. The rearrangement joins TRBV27 to TRBJ1-2; D gene uncertain. This CDR3 region has 13 residues. V lost 3 bases, J lost 4 bases, and 9 bases lay in between. Germline V gene data show CDR1 as MNHEY and CDR2 as SMNVEV (reference sequence). CDR3 sequence: CASSFGRAYGYTF. The DNA of the CDR3 is TGTGCCAGCAGTTTTGGCCGTGCCTATGGCTACACCTTC.

The chain links TRBV10-3 to TRBJ2-3; weak D call: TRBD2 (5 bases). CDR3 size: 15 residues. In germline, CDR1 is ENHRY, CDR2 SYGVKD. V was pared by 4 bases and J by 3 bases, with 14 bases between. CDR3 in DNA: TGTGCCATCAGTGGAGACTACCAGGCGACAGATACGCAGTATTTT. Translated, it gives CAISGDYQATDTQYF.

The sample holds one count of this clone. The CDR3 region has the DNA TGTGCCAGCAGTCCCGGGACCGAGTACGAGCAGTACTTC. It codes for CASSPGTEYEQYF. This sequence joins TRBV5-4 and TRBJ2-7; D may match TRBD1 or TRBD2 (5 bases each). This CDR3 comprises 13 residues. Germline CDR1 reads SGHNT; CDR2 reads YYREEE (reference sequence). Trimming stripped 5 bases from V and 4 bases from J, with 13 bases between.

A single count supports this clone. This sequence joins TRBV6-1 and TRBJ1-1; no reliable D call. This CDR3 comprises 16 residues. Germline V lookup: CDR1 MNHNS, CDR2 SASEGT. Between the trimmed V and J ends, which lost 3 bases and 0 bases, there was a span of 14 bases. CDR3 region: CASSDFRLGMNTEAFF. Written as DNA, the CDR3 is TGTGCCAGCAGTGATTTTCGGTTAGGGATGAACACTGAAGCTTTCTTT.

J is TRBJ2-4 and V is TRBV29-1, with 9 nucleotides matching TRBD1. Germline V lookup: CDR1 SQVTM, CDR2 ANQGSEA. Trimming took 5 bases from V and 0 from J; bases not matched to a gene: 5. This CDR3 has 15 amino acids. The CDR3 protein is CSVWDRVLAKNIQYF. CDR3 nucleotide sequence: TGCAGCGTTTGGGACAGGGTACTAGCCAAAAACATTCAGTACTTC.

The gene calls are TRBV15 and TRBJ2-5, with TRBD2 as a possible D gene (7 bases). Germline V gene sequence: CDR1 LNHNV, CDR2 YYDKDF (reference sequence). V was shortened by 1 base and J by 0 bases, with 15 bases between the two germline ends. CDR3 length equals 17 residues. CDR3 amino acids: CATSRVGGTLNQETQYF. The CDR3 DNA follows: TGTGCCACCAGCAGAGTGGGAGGGACACTAAACCAAGAGACCCAGTACTTC.

The chain joins TRBV29-1 to TRBJ2-3, with 9 bases identical to TRBD2. CDR1 SQVTM and CDR2 ANQGSEA come from the germline V gene. The CDR3 is made up of 12 amino acids. With 4 bases clipped from V and 13 bases from J, the junction kept 9 bases outside the gene matches. CDR3: CSVAASGVNEYF. The CDR3 DNA sequence: TGCAGCGTTGCGGCTAGCGGGGTAAATGAGTATTTT.

This chain uses TRBV30 with TRBJ2-3; D not certain. The germline gives CDR1 GTSNPN, CDR2 SVGIG (reference sequence). The CDR3 sequence is 16 residues long. Trimming stripped 1 base from V and 4 bases from J, with 18 bases between. CDR3: CAWSDRLGPFPDTQYF. The CDR3 bases are TGTGCCTGGAGTGACCGCCTTGGACCATTCCCAGATACGCAGTATTTT.

This chain connects TRBV10-3 to TRBJ1-3; D is possibly TRBD1 (5 bases). The CDR3 is 20 amino acids. V was cut by 6 bases and J by 1 base, with 28 bases left in between. Germline V lookup: CDR1 ENHRY, CDR2 SYGVKD. The DNA for the CDR3 is TGTGCCATCAGATACGAAGGGGAAAGGAGGGTCGGTGAATCTGGAAACACCATATATTTT. It is translated as CAIRYEGERRVGESGNTIYF.